The subject of this entry is one T cell receptor (beta chain). The table lists this clone with a count of one. There is no known antigen for this receptor. No base qualities exist here, and no much larger clone lies one base off it. Other DNA sequences in the sample encode the same CDR3. This entry is derived from a study of blood T cell repertoires in COVID-19 (TCRdb year 2020). A note on the overall study: Samples covering the acute and convalescent phases of COVID-19 were provided by collaborators in the United States, Italy and Spain. The prospective study material was composed of cDNA or gDNA derived from T cells, B-cell-depleted T cells, or PBMCs. Deeply sampled blood TCRbeta repertoires from subjects exposed to, actively infected with, or recovered from COVID-19 were included in the dataset. A freely available public database, intended as a resource for researchers studying the immune response to SARS-CoV-2, is where the repertoires were released. Samples were obtained from the ongoing ImmuneRACE study (first 160 participants) and from about 1,300 subjects provided by 6 global collaborators. Sample metadata almost always included a de-identified subject ID, COVID-19 status, age in years and sex. Where HLA class I and class II types were available, the types were taken from metadata supplied by the sample provider, not from assay-based typing.

Measured from the cysteine to the phenylalanine, the CDR3 is 15 residues long. CDR3 DNA only is kept here, 45 bases in frame from base 1. Reading the germline V gene (reference sequence) gives CDR1 SGHNT and CDR2 YYREEE. V and J are trimmed by 0 bases and 0 bases, and the gene matches miss 0 bases of the junction. TCRbeta CDR3 regions were amplified from genomic DNA using the immunoSEQ Assay, a bias-controlled multiplex PCR. On the authors' methods: Nucleated cell counts per sample were estimated from amplification of reference gene primers within the assay. To quantify the absolute abundance of each unique TCRbeta CDR3 rearrangement, sequence reads were collapsed and filtered. For each sample, productive Simpson clonality was calculated as the square root of Simpson's diversity index across productive rearrangements. Here the immuneACCESS table is served through TCRdb, limited to in-frame sequences with V and J called. Missing clones are a known gap in these copies; in checked studies unresolved V genes cover under half, and the rest lacks a known reason. V, J and clone size were drawn from that table, and D and trimming were deduced from the DNA. Within this sample are around 500,000 clones, with 70% to 90% of them counted one time only. Jointly, the top ten make up 1.5% to 2% of the sample.

Enrolling through a virtual design, the prospective study's participants ranged in age from roughly 18 to 90 years and lived across 24 United States geographic areas. To assign participants to cohorts, the prospective study relied on clinical history that participants themselves reported in a screening survey and a study questionnaire. For ImmuneRACE Cohort 3, a participant was defined as recovered based on two consecutive negative NP/OP PCR tests, clearance by a healthcare professional, or resolution of symptoms. In the prospective study, whole blood, serum and a nasopharyngeal or oropharyngeal swab were collected from each participant by mobile phlebotomists. Over a roughly 2-month period, participants in the prospective study had the option of providing additional blood draws and questionnaires. Blood samples from the prospective study were shipped frozen or at room temperature prior to DNA extraction.

Overall study results and their limits: The quantity of clinical and demographic metadata differed by source and by participant and was supplied without curation.

The clonotype was recovered from a woman aged 40-49 years who had recovered from COVID-19. The specimen sequenced was PBMCs or T cells enriched from blood (not recorded which). This chain joins TRBV5-4 to TRBJ1-1, with 9 middle bases fitting TRBD1. For the CDR3, the sequence is CASSLDRGLNTEAFF. The sequenced DNA is TGTGCCAGCAGCTTGGACAGGGGGCTGAACACTGAAGCTTTCTTT.